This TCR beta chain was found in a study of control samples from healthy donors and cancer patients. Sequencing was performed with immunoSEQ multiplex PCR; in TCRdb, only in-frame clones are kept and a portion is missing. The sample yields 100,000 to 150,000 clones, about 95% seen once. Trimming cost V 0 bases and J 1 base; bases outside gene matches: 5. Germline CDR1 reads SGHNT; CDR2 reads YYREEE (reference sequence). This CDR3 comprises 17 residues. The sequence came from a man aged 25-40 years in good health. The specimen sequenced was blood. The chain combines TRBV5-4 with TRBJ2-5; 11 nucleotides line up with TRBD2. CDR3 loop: CASSLELAGVFQETQYF. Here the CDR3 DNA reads TGTGCCAGCAGCTTGGAACTAGCGGGGGTCTTCCAAGAGACCCAGTACTTC.